These 16 T cell receptor beta chains came from one sample sequenced in a study of regulatory and conventional T cells in RAG deficiency. Assay: immunoSEQ multiplex PCR; the TCRdb copy retains only in-frame clones and omits some. The top ten clones hold 0.15% to 0.2% of a sample with fewer than 30,000 clones, over 90% of them seen once. Conventional CD4+ T cells were sorted from blood as CD25-low CD127-high cells. The sample also formed part of further work on regulatory T cells. That paper adds: Primers: 52 TRBV forward and 13 TRBJ reverse.

The sequencing sample was made of CD25- CD4+ T cells sorted from blood. These receptors were taken from a human donor in good health.

The V and J genes are TRBV5-4 and TRBJ1-1, with TRBD1 identical over 8 bases. Germline V gives CDR1 SGHNT, CDR2 YYREEE (reference sequence). The V gene end was trimmed by 3 bases and the J gene end by 4 bases; junction bases not matched to a gene: 11. This CDR3 has 16 amino acids. The CDR3: CASSSKPTGGITEAFF. CDR3 DNA: TGTGCCAGCAGCTCGAAACCCACAGGGGGTATCACTGAAGCTTTCTTT. Together with reference TRBV5-4 and TRBJ1-1, the CDR3 gives the full variable domain: ETGVTQSPTHLIKTRGQQVTLRCSSQSGHNTVSWYQQALGQGPQFIFQYYREEENGRGNFPPRFSGLQFPNYSSELNVNALELDDSALYLCASSSKPTGGITEAFFGQGTRLTVV.

The chain employs TRBV10-3 and TRBJ2-5, with D maybe TRBD2 (6 bases). CDR3 length equals 14 residues. The V end was cut by 6 bases, the J end by 4 bases, with 15 bases between. The V gene's germline CDR1 is ENHRY and CDR2 SYGVKD. CDR3 amino acids: CAIRLGLTGETQYF. The CDR3 bases are TGTGCCATCAGACTGGGACTTACGGGAGAGACCCAGTACTTC.

The rearrangement joins TRBV30 to TRBJ1-1; TRBD1 aligns across 8 bases. The J segment lost 6 bases and the V segment lost 6 bases, leaving 12 bases of the junction unmatched. This CDR3 spans 14 amino acids. Germline CDR1 GTSNPN, CDR2 SVGIG (reference sequence). CDR3 in DNA: TGTGCCTGCCCAGCCGGACAGGGTAACGCTGAAGCTTTCTTT. Amino acids: CACPAGQGNAEAFF.

V and J are TRBV6-5 and TRBJ1-2; the D gene is possibly TRBD1 (6 bases). This CDR3 has 16 residues. Trimming removed 0 bases from V and 4 bases from J, with 15 bases in between. Germline V gives CDR1 MNHEY, CDR2 SVGAGI. The CDR3 spells CASSYSGRGGGYGYTF. In DNA, the CDR3 is TGTGCCAGCAGTTACTCCGGGCGGGGGGGCGGCTATGGCTACACCTTC.

The gene calls are TRBV7-2 and TRBJ1-4; D perhaps matches TRBD1 (6 bases). CDR1 is SGHTA, CDR2 FQGNSA, per germline. V dropped 1 base and J dropped 7 bases, with 7 bases sitting between them. CDR3 length: 13 amino acids. In nucleotides, the CDR3 is TGTGCCAGCAGCTTAGACAGGGCTGAAAAACTGTTTTTT. This gives the protein CASSLDRAEKLFF.

The CDR3 is CASSYTGINYGYTF. In DNA form, the CDR3 reads TGTGCCAGCAGTTACACGGGAATAAACTATGGCTACACCTTC. V usage is TRBV6-5 and J usage is TRBJ1-2, with D uncertain. V shed 2 bases and J shed 2 bases, with 9 bases lying between them. This CDR3 has 14 residues. The germline CDR1 and CDR2 sequences are MNHEY and SVGAGI.

This sequence joins TRBV21-1 and TRBJ1-3; no DNA check was done on the table's D call, TRBD1. TRBV21-1 is a recognized pseudogene. This CDR3 has 14 amino acids. CDR3 sequence reads: CANKDRGQGNTIYF. The CDR3 region has the DNA TGTGCCAACAAAGATAGGGGTCAGGGAAACACCATATATTTT.

The rearrangement joins TRBV19 to TRBJ2-5; 7 bases match TRBD1. This CDR3 contains 16 residues. Germline-derived CDR1 and CDR2 are LNHDA and SQIVND (reference sequence). The trim removed 3 bases at V and 5 bases at J, leaving 12 bases unmatched. The CDR3 bases are TGTGCCAGTAGTATCGCCACAGGGGTTTCGTCCGAGACCCAGTACTTC. Translation gives CASSIATGVSSETQYF.

The V call is TRBV19, the J call TRBJ1-1; 7 bases agree with TRBD1. The CDR3 contains 13 residues. The germline CDR1 and CDR2 sequences are LNHDA and SQIVND (reference sequence). With 7 bases clipped from V and 10 bases from J, the junction kept 12 bases outside the gene matches. CDR3 coding DNA: TGTGCCAGTACCGACGGACAGGTGCGGCGAGCTTTCTTT. It is translated as CASTDGQVRRAFF.

The chain combines TRBV27 with TRBJ2-5; TRBD2 might be the D (5 bases). The CDR3 extends over 14 amino acids. Trimming took 1 base from V and 1 from J, leaving 7 bases between them. Germline V CDR1 and CDR2: MNHEY, SMNVEV (reference sequence). CDR3 region: CASSLYEGQETQYF. The CDR3 coding sequence is TGTGCCAGCAGTTTATATGAGGGCCAAGAGACCCAGTACTTC.

The chain is built from TRBV9 and TRBJ2-7, with a possible D match to TRBD1 (6 bases). Germline V gives CDR1 SGDLS, CDR2 YYNGEE. V gave up 2 bases and J gave up 1 base, with 10 bases separating them. CDR3 length: 14 amino acids. In DNA form, the CDR3 reads TGTGCCAGCAGCGTCTGGGACACTTCCTACGAGCAGTACTTC. Protein: CASSVWDTSYEQYF.

The CDR3 region is CASSYSGQGGHYGYTF. CDR3 coding DNA: TGTGCCAGCAGTTACTCAGGCCAGGGGGGACACTATGGCTACACCTTC. The chain couples TRBV6-5 to TRBJ1-2; TRBD1 matches 7 bases. Germline trimming cut 0 bases from V and 3 bases from J; bases unmatched to any gene: 7. The CDR3 covers 16 residues. The germline CDR1 and CDR2 sequences are MNHEY and SVGAGI.

The J gene is TRBJ1-3, the V gene TRBV18; D is unresolved. The V and J ends lost 2 bases and 0 bases respectively, with 8 bases between them. The CDR3 is made up of 15 amino acids. Germline CDR1 is KGHSH and CDR2 is LQKENI. The CDR3 DNA reads TGTGCCAGCTCACCAGCGAGGGCCTCTGGAAACACCATATATTTT. This gives the protein CASSPARASGNTIYF.

This clone was found a few times. This chain uses TRBV6-5 with TRBJ1-2; D call uncertain. This CDR3 is 15 amino acids long. CDR1 and CDR2 from the germline V gene are MNHEY and SVGAGI. V was shortened by 4 bases and J by 4 bases, with 16 bases between the two germline ends. The CDR3 sequence: CASSSPGVPSYGYTF. The CDR3 nucleotides are TGTGCCAGCAGTTCACCCGGGGTTCCCAGCTATGGCTACACCTTC.

This clone was detected once. This chain joins TRBV5-4 and TRBJ2-7, with D possibly TRBD2 on 6 matching bases. Per the germline V gene, CDR1 is SGHNT and CDR2 is YYREEE (reference sequence). Trimming pared 0 bases from V and 4 bases from J, leaving 14 bases between. The CDR3 loop spans 15 amino acids. The CDR3 DNA reads TGTGCCAGCAGCTTGGGGCCTAGCGATTCGTACGAGCAGTACTTC. Residues: CASSLGPSDSYEQYF.

This sequence joins TRBV6-5 and TRBJ1-3; D is unresolved. Germline V gene data show CDR1 as MNHEY and CDR2 as SVGAGI. Trimming removed 2 bases at V and 1 base at J, with 6 bases between. CDR3 length: 14 residues. The chain's CDR3 is CASSYGQSGNTIYF. The CDR3 DNA reads as TGTGCCAGCAGTTACGGGCAATCTGGAAACACCATATATTTT.